The 5 T cell receptor beta chains presented below share a single source sample, sequenced in a study of blood T cell repertoires in COVID-19. Sequenced by immunoSEQ multiplex PCR; TCRdb stores in-frame clones only, minus some. The sample yields around 150,000 clones, around 75% seen once. The specimen was peripheral blood. All receptors come from a woman of 80 years or more with acute or convalescent COVID-19.

The chain has TRBV7-9 and TRBJ1-2; 9 bases line up with TRBD1. Germline CDR1 is SEHNR and CDR2 is FQNEAQ (reference sequence). J gave up 3 bases and V 4 bases, and 3 bases lay outside the gene matches. The length of the CDR3 is 14 residues. The CDR3 here is CASSSTGGDYGYTF. As DNA, the CDR3 is TGTGCCAGCAGCTCTACAGGGGGCGACTATGGCTACACCTTC.

This clone has more than one count but fewer than ten. The same CDR3 arises from other DNA sequences in this sample as well. The chain has TRBV5-6 and TRBJ1-2, with TRBD1 identical over 7 bases. Per the germline V gene, CDR1 is SGHDT and CDR2 is YYEEEE. The CDR3 is 13 amino acids. V lost 0 bases to trimming and J lost 6 bases; unmatched junction nucleotides: 2. CDR3 nucleotides: TGTGCCAGCAGCTTGGGACAGGGCGATGGCTACACCTTC. Encoded protein: CASSLGQGDGYTF.

V and J are TRBV5-4 and TRBJ2-1; D is uncertain. This CDR3 has 15 amino acids. Germline V gene data show CDR1 as SGHNT and CDR2 as YYREEE (reference sequence). Trimming took off 6 bases at V and 0 bases at J, with 13 bases between the two ends. The CDR3 DNA sequence: TGTGCCAGCACCCCCCCCGGGTCCTCCTACAATGAGCAGTTCTTC. Encoded protein: CASTPPGSSYNEQFF. The full variable domain, rest sourced from reference TRBV5-4 and TRBJ2-1, is ETGVTQSPTHLIKTRGQQVTLRCSSQSGHNTVSWYQQALGQGPQFIFQYYREEENGRGNFPPRFSGLQFPNYSSELNVNALELDDSALYLCASTPPGSSYNEQFFGPGTRLTVL.

This clone has only one observation. The chain combines TRBV7-2 with TRBJ1-5; D possibly corresponds to TRBD1 (6 bases). This CDR3 region has 12 residues. Per germline, CDR1 SGHTA and CDR2 FQGNSA. V was shortened by 1 base and J by 9 bases, with 7 bases between the two germline ends. CDR3 sequence (DNA): TGTGCCAGCAGCTTAGGGGGGCTGCCCCAGCATTTT. It is translated as CASSLGGLPQHF.

The rearrangement joins TRBV4-2 to TRBJ2-1, with 12 positions matching TRBD2. Trimming at V came to 1 base and at J to 8 bases, leaving 6 bases not matched to a gene. The CDR3 totals 16 residues. The germline gives CDR1 LGHNA, CDR2 YNFKEQ. The CDR3 bases are TGTGCCAGCAGCCAAGCGACTAGCGGGAGTGTCGATGAGCAGTTCTTC. Residues: CASSQATSGSVDEQFF.